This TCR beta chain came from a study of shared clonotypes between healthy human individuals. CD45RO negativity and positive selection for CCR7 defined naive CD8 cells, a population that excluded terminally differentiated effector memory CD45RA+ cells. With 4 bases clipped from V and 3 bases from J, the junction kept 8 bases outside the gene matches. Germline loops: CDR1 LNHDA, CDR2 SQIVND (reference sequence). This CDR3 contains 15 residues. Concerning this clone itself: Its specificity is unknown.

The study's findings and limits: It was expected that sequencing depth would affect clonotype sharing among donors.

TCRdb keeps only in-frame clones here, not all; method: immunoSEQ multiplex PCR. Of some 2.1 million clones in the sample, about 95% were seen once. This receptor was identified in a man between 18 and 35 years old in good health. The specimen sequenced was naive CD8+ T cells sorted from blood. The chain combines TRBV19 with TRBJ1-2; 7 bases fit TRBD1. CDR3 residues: CASSTHEGGYYGYTF. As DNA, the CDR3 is TGTGCCAGTAGTACCCATGAAGGGGGCTACTATGGCTACACCTTC.